Listed below are T cell receptor beta chains from one sample, sequenced in a study of glioma-infiltrating T cells. TCRdb passed the multiplex PCR reads through MiXCR, listing each CDR3 protein once. The sample has approximately 45,000 distinct CDR3 sequences, 20% to 25% seen once. The sample taken for sequencing was glioma tissue, nonneoplastic brain tissue, or PBMCs (not recorded which). The origin of the receptors is a human donor with low-grade glioma or glioblastoma, undergoing nonglioma brain surgery, or in good health (not recorded which). The CDR3 runs from the conserved cysteine through the conserved F or W. The D gene is left open where the match is weak. Only some rows state a clone size, as once, few, many or a class for expanded clones.

CDR3 protein: CASSPLDSPSAGNTIYF; CDR3 DNA: TGTGCCAGCTCACCCCTAGACTCCCCATCTGCTGGAAACACCATATATTTT; D gene: NA; V gene: TRBV18; clone size: many; J gene: TRBJ1-3
CDR3 protein: CASTTGSGYTF; CDR3 DNA: TGTGCCAGCACCACAGGGTCCGGCTACACCTTC; D gene: NA; V gene: TRBV28; clone size: many; J gene: TRBJ1-2
CDR3 protein: CASSLNQRSVRSNEQFF; CDR3 DNA: TGTGCCAGCAGTCTTAACCAGAGGAGCGTTCGGTCCAATGAGCAGTTCTTC; D gene: NA; V gene: TRBV4-2; clone size: many; J gene: TRBJ2-1
CDR3 protein: CASSLWGDEQFF; CDR3 DNA: TGTGCCAGCAGTTTATGGGGGGATGAGCAGTTCTTC; D gene: NA; V gene: TRBV2; clone size: few; J gene: TRBJ2-1
CDR3 protein: CASSRLTVLGGYTF; CDR3 DNA: TGTGCCAGTAGTCGCCTTACAGTACTAGGAGGCTACACCTTC; D gene: NA; V gene: TRBV19; clone size: many; J gene: TRBJ1-2
CDR3 protein: CASSLGQRYEQYF; CDR3 DNA: TGTGCCAGCAGCTTGGGACAGCGCTACGAGCAGTACTTC; D gene: NA; V gene: TRBV5-6; clone size: NA; J gene: TRBJ2-7
CDR3 protein: CASSFSSSAPGNQPQHF; CDR3 DNA: TGTGCCAGCAGTTTTAGTTCGTCCGCCCCGGGCAATCAGCCCCAGCATTTT; D gene: NA; V gene: TRBV28; clone size: many; J gene: TRBJ1-5
CDR3 protein: CASKEWGGNTEAFF; CDR3 DNA: TGTGCCAGCAAAGAATGGGGGGGGAACACTGAAGCTTTCTTT; D gene: NA; V gene: TRBV2; clone size: many; J gene: TRBJ1-1
CDR3 protein: CATSVVGTAQETQYF; CDR3 DNA: TGTGCCACCAGTGTTGTAGGTACAGCCCAAGAGACCCAGTACTTC; D gene: NA; V gene: TRBV24-1; clone size: many; J gene: TRBJ2-5
CDR3 protein: CASRMGRDYEQYF; CDR3 DNA: TGTGCCAGCAGAATGGGCAGGGACTACGAGCAGTACTTC; D gene: NA; V gene: TRBV28; clone size: many; J gene: TRBJ2-7
CDR3 protein: CASSEQGYEQYF; CDR3 DNA: TGTGCCAGCAGTGAACAGGGTTACGAGCAGTACTTC; D gene: NA; V gene: TRBV2; clone size: many; J gene: TRBJ2-7
CDR3 protein: CASKQRGSTDTQYF; CDR3 DNA: TGTGCCAGCAAACAGCGGGGTAGCACAGATACGCAGTATTTT; D gene: TRBD2; V gene: TRBV3-1; clone size: NA; J gene: TRBJ2-3
CDR3 protein: CASSELQGSSPLHF; CDR3 DNA: TGTGCCAGCAGTGAATTGCAGGGTAGTTCACCCCTCCACTTT; D gene: NA; V gene: TRBV2; clone size: many; J gene: TRBJ1-6
CDR3 protein: CASRRDSSSYNEQFF; CDR3 DNA: TGTGCCAGCAGGAGAGACTCAAGCTCCTACAATGAGCAGTTCTTC; D gene: NA; V gene: TRBV6-1; clone size: many; J gene: TRBJ2-1
CDR3 protein: CASSSHWGGNTEAFF; CDR3 DNA: TGTGCCAGCAGTTCTCACTGGGGGGGGAACACTGAAGCTTTCTTT; D gene: NA; V gene: TRBV28; clone size: many; J gene: TRBJ1-1
CDR3 protein: CASSLQTANYGYTF; CDR3 DNA: TGCGCCAGCAGCTTGCAAACAGCCAACTATGGCTACACCTTC; D gene: NA; V gene: TRBV5-1; clone size: many; J gene: TRBJ1-2
CDR3 protein: CASGLRSNTEAFF; CDR3 DNA: TGTGCTAGTGGTTTGCGGAGCAACACTGAAGCTTTCTTT; D gene: NA; V gene: TRBV12-5; clone size: few; J gene: TRBJ1-1
CDR3 protein: CASSGASKNTIYF; CDR3 DNA: TGTGCCAGCTCTGGGGCTTCTAAAAACACCATATATTTT; D gene: NA; V gene: TRBV12-3/TRBV12-4; clone size: NA; J gene: TRBJ1-3
CDR3 protein: CASSQGNGFSYNEQFF; CDR3 DNA: TGCGCCAGCAGCCAAGGGAACGGGTTCTCCTACAATGAGCAGTTCTTC; D gene: NA; V gene: TRBV4-1; clone size: few; J gene: TRBJ2-1
CDR3 protein: CASSPRQGDTEAFF; CDR3 DNA: TGCGCCAGCAGCCCCAGACAGGGAGACACTGAAGCTTTCTTT; D gene: TRBD1; V gene: TRBV4-1; clone size: many; J gene: TRBJ1-1
CDR3 protein: CATQDLSNQPQHF; CDR3 DNA: TGTGCCACCCAGGACCTAAGCAATCAGCCCCAGCATTTT; D gene: NA; V gene: TRBV10-3; clone size: many; J gene: TRBJ1-5
CDR3 protein: CASSEWDRGNTEAFF; CDR3 DNA: TGTGCCAGCAGTGAATGGGACAGAGGGAACACTGAAGCTTTCTTT; D gene: TRBD1; V gene: TRBV6-1; clone size: medium-sized; J gene: TRBJ1-1
CDR3 protein: CASSYGTSSSLYF; CDR3 DNA: TGTGCCAGCAGTTATGGAACTAGCAGTTCCTTGTATTTT; D gene: NA; V gene: TRBV7-3; clone size: many; J gene: TRBJ2-3
CDR3 protein: CAWRGTSPGELFF; CDR3 DNA: TGTGCCTGGAGGGGGACCTCACCCGGGGAGCTGTTTTTT; D gene: NA; V gene: TRBV30; clone size: NA; J gene: TRBJ2-2
CDR3 protein: CASSSGGTSTDTNYF; CDR3 DNA: TGTGCCAGCAGCTCGGGCGGGACAAGCACAGATACGAACTATTTT; D gene: NA; V gene: TRBV11-2; clone size: once; J gene: TRBJ2-3
CDR3 protein: CASSLVGTNYGYTF; CDR3 DNA: TGTGCCAGCAGTTTGGTTGGGACTAACTATGGCTACACCTTC; D gene: NA; V gene: TRBV28; clone size: medium-sized; J gene: TRBJ1-2
CDR3 protein: CASSPRTASTDTQYF; CDR3 DNA: TGCGCCAGCAGCCCCCGGACAGCTAGCACAGATACGCAGTATTTT; D gene: NA; V gene: TRBV5-1; clone size: NA; J gene: TRBJ2-3
CDR3 protein: CSVGSEQYF; CDR3 DNA: TGCAGCGTTGGGAGCGAGCAGTACTTC; D gene: NA; V gene: TRBV29-1; clone size: NA; J gene: TRBJ2-7
CDR3 protein: CASRRIAGSYEQYF; CDR3 DNA: TGTGCCAGCAGAAGGATAGCGGGATCCTACGAGCAGTACTTC; D gene: TRBD2; V gene: TRBV11-2; clone size: NA; J gene: TRBJ2-7
CDR3 protein: CATKRLQTTDTQYF; CDR3 DNA: TGTGCCACTAAAAGGTTACAGACCACAGATACGCAGTATTTT; D gene: NA; V gene: TRBV10-3; clone size: many; J gene: TRBJ2-3
CDR3 protein: CASSFSLTGSTDTQYF; CDR3 DNA: TGTGCCAGCAGCTTCTCTTTGACAGGCAGCACAGATACGCAGTATTTT; D gene: NA; V gene: TRBV11-2; clone size: many; J gene: TRBJ2-3
CDR3 protein: CSVTTGGRDYEQYF; CDR3 DNA: TGCAGCGTTACCACAGGGGGCCGGGACTACGAGCAGTACTTC; D gene: TRBD1; V gene: TRBV29-1; clone size: NA; J gene: TRBJ2-7
CDR3 protein: CASSLESGLTDTQYF; CDR3 DNA: TGTGCCAGCAGCTTAGAGAGTGGCCTCACAGATACGCAGTATTTT; D gene: NA; V gene: TRBV7-9; clone size: many; J gene: TRBJ2-3
CDR3 protein: CASSFELSTDTQYF; CDR3 DNA: TGTGCCAGCAGCTTCGAGCTTAGCACAGATACGCAGTATTTT; D gene: NA; V gene: TRBV7-2; clone size: many; J gene: TRBJ2-3
CDR3 protein: CASSLGQGLGSPLHF; CDR3 DNA: TGTGCCAGCAGCTTGGGACAGGGGCTGGGTTCACCCCTCCACTTT; D gene: TRBD1; V gene: TRBV7-8; clone size: many; J gene: TRBJ1-6
CDR3 protein: CASSGTGGTRAFF; CDR3 DNA: TGTGCCAGCAGCGGGACAGGGGGGACCCGAGCTTTCTTT; D gene: TRBD1; V gene: TRBV12-3/TRBV12-4; clone size: few; J gene: TRBJ1-1
CDR3 protein: CASSPGTSGLREQFF; CDR3 DNA: TGTGCCAGCAGTCCCGGGACTAGCGGCCTCCGGGAGCAGTTCTTC; D gene: TRBD2; V gene: TRBV6-1; clone size: many; J gene: TRBJ2-1
CDR3 protein: CASSYAEQFF; CDR3 DNA: TGTGCCAGCAGTTACGCCGAGCAGTTCTTC; D gene: NA; V gene: TRBV6-5; clone size: once; J gene: TRBJ2-1
CDR3 protein: CSVGQGRNEQYF; CDR3 DNA: TGCAGCGTTGGACAGGGAAGGAACGAGCAGTACTTC; D gene: TRBD1; V gene: TRBV29-1; clone size: many; J gene: TRBJ2-7
CDR3 protein: CASSLVGDGEAFF; CDR3 DNA: TGCGCCAGCAGCTTGGTGGGCGACGGGGAAGCTTTCTTT; D gene: NA; V gene: TRBV5-1; clone size: many; J gene: TRBJ1-1
CDR3 protein: CASSLARGLDTEAFF; CDR3 DNA: TGTGCCAGCAGCTTAGCGCGGGGTTTGGACACTGAAGCTTTCTTT; D gene: NA; V gene: TRBV7-8; clone size: many; J gene: TRBJ1-1
CDR3 protein: CASSLGQTTGEAFF; CDR3 DNA: TGCGCCAGCAGCTTGGGACAGACAACAGGTGAAGCTTTCTTT; D gene: NA; V gene: TRBV5-1; clone size: many; J gene: TRBJ1-1
CDR3 protein: CASRPPGQRYEQYF; CDR3 DNA: TGTGCCAGCAGACCGCCGGGACAGCGATACGAGCAGTACTTC; D gene: TRBD1; V gene: TRBV6-1; clone size: many; J gene: TRBJ2-7
CDR3 protein: CASSIRTGGDAEAFF; CDR3 DNA: TGTGCCAGCAGCATTAGGACAGGGGGCGATGCTGAAGCTTTCTTT; D gene: TRBD1; V gene: TRBV9; clone size: once; J gene: TRBJ1-1
CDR3 protein: CASSQSGGNTIYF; CDR3 DNA: TGTGCCAGCAGCCAATCGGGCGGAAACACCATATATTTT; D gene: NA; V gene: TRBV14; clone size: many; J gene: TRBJ1-3
CDR3 protein: CASSLRVSYEQYF; CDR3 DNA: TGTGCCAGCAGCTTGCGGGTATCCTACGAGCAGTACTTC; D gene: NA; V gene: TRBV5-5; clone size: NA; J gene: TRBJ2-7
CDR3 protein: CASRRAGTGSQPQHF; CDR3 DNA: TGTGCCAGCCGAAGGGCAGGGACAGGGAGTCAGCCCCAGCATTTT; D gene: TRBD1; V gene: TRBV19; clone size: many; J gene: TRBJ1-5
CDR3 protein: CASSLDRGNSPLHF; CDR3 DNA: TGTGCCAGCTCACTGGACAGGGGAAATTCACCCCTCCACTTT; D gene: TRBD1; V gene: TRBV18; clone size: many; J gene: TRBJ1-6
CDR3 protein: CSVQSDKARGKLFF; CDR3 DNA: TGCAGCGTCCAGTCCGACAAAGCTCGGGGAAAACTGTTTTTT; D gene: NA; V gene: TRBV29-1; clone size: NA; J gene: TRBJ1-4
CDR3 protein: CASSLSLLAGGAYEQFF; CDR3 DNA: TGTGCCAGCAGTCTCTCCTTACTAGCGGGAGGTGCCTATGAGCAGTTCTTC; D gene: TRBD2; V gene: TRBV28; clone size: NA; J gene: TRBJ2-1
CDR3 protein: CASSRTANTEAFF; CDR3 DNA: TGTGCCAGCAGCCGGACAGCGAACACTGAAGCTTTCTTT; D gene: NA; V gene: TRBV2; clone size: many; J gene: TRBJ1-1
CDR3 protein: CSVEDSSYEQYF; CDR3 DNA: TGCAGCGTTGAAGACAGTAGTTACGAGCAGTACTTC; D gene: NA; V gene: TRBV29-1; clone size: NA; J gene: TRBJ2-7
CDR3 protein: CSAQGSPDQPQHF; CDR3 DNA: TGCAGTGCTCAGGGAAGTCCAGATCAGCCCCAGCATTTT; D gene: NA; V gene: TRBV20-1; clone size: many; J gene: TRBJ1-5
CDR3 protein: CSASGGADTQHF; CDR3 DNA: TGCAGTGCTAGTGGGGGGGCAGATACGCAGCATTTT; D gene: NA; V gene: TRBV20-1; clone size: NA; J gene: TRBJ1-5
CDR3 protein: CASRGGRNTGELFF; CDR3 DNA: TGTGCCAGTAGAGGGGGCAGGAACACCGGGGAGCTGTTTTTT; D gene: TRBD1; V gene: TRBV7-2; clone size: many; J gene: TRBJ2-2
CDR3 protein: CASSLSGRGDEQFF; CDR3 DNA: TGTGCCAGCAGCTTAAGCGGCAGGGGAGATGAGCAGTTCTTC; D gene: NA; V gene: TRBV7-3; clone size: many; J gene: TRBJ2-1
CDR3 protein: CSVEDLNTQYF; CDR3 DNA: TGCAGCGTTGAAGATCTGAATACGCAGTATTTT; D gene: NA; V gene: TRBV29-1; clone size: NA; J gene: TRBJ2-3
CDR3 protein: CASSQAERHSLGTQYF; CDR3 DNA: TGTGCCAGCAGCCAAGCGGAACGTCATTCGCTTGGGACCCAGTACTTC; D gene: NA; V gene: TRBV14; clone size: many; J gene: TRBJ2-5
CDR3 protein: CASATGTHTEAFF; CDR3 DNA: TGTGCCAGCGCAACAGGGACGCACACTGAAGCTTTCTTT; D gene: NA; V gene: TRBV28; clone size: medium-sized; J gene: TRBJ1-1